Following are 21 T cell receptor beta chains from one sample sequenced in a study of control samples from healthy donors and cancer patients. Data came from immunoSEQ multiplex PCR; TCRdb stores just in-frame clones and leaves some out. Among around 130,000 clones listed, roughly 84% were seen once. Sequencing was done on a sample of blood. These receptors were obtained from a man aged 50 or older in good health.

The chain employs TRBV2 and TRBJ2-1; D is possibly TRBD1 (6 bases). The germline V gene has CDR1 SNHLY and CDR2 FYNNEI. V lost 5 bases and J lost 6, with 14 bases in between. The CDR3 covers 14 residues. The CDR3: CASSRDTSGNEQFF. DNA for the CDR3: TGTGCCAGCAGTCGGGACACCTCTGGCAATGAGCAGTTCTTC.

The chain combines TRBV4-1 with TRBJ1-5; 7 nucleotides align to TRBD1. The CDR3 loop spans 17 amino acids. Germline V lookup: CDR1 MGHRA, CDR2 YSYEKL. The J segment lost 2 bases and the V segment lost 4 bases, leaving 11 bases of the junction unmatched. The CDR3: CASSRTEGGDGNQPQHF. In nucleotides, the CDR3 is TGCGCCAGCAGCCGGACGGAAGGGGGCGATGGCAATCAGCCCCAGCATTTT.

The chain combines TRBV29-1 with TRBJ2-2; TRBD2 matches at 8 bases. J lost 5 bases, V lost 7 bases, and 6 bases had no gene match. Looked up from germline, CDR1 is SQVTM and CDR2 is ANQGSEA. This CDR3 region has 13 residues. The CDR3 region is CSALAGGTGELFF. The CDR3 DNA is TGCAGCGCTCTAGCGGGCGGGACCGGGGAGCTGTTTTTT.

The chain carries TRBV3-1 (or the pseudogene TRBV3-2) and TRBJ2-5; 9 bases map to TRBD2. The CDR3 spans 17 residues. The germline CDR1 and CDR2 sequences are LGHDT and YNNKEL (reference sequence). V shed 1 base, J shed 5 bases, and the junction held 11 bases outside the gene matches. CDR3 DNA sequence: TGTGCCAGCAGCCAAGCGGTAGGGACTAGCAGGGGTGAGACCCAGTACTTC. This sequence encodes CASSQAVGTSRGETQYF.

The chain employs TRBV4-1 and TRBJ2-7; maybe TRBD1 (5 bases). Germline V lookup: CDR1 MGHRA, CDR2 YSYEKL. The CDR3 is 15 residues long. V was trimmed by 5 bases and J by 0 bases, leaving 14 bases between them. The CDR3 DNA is TGCGCCAGCAGCAAAGGACACGGCGGCTCCTACGAGCAGTACTTC. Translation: CASSKGHGGSYEQYF.

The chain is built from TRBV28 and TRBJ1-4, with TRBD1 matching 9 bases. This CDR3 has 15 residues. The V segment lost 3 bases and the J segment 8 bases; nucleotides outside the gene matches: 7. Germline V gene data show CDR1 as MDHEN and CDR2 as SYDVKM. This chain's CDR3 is CASSLMGQGREKLFF. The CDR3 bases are TGTGCCAGCAGTTTGATGGGACAGGGAAGGGAAAAACTGTTTTTT.

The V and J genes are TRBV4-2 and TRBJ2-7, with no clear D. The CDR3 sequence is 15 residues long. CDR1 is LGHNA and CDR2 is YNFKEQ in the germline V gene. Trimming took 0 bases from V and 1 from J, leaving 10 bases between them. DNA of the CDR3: TGTGCCAGCAGCCAAGAGGGGTCTGGATCCTACGAGCAGTACTTC. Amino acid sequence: CASSQEGSGSYEQYF.

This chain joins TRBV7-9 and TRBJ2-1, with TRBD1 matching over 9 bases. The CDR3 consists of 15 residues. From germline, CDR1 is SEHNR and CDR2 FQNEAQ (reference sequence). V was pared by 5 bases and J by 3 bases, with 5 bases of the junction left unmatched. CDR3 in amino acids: CASSPWTGDYNEQFF. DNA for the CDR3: TGTGCCAGCAGCCCTTGGACAGGGGACTACAATGAGCAGTTCTTC.

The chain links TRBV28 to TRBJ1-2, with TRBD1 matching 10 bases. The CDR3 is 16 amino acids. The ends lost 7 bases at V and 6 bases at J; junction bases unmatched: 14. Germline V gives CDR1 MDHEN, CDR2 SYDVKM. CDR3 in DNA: TGTGCCAGCACCTTCTACGGGACAGGGGAAGAGGATGGCTACACCTTC. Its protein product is CASTFYGTGEEDGYTF.

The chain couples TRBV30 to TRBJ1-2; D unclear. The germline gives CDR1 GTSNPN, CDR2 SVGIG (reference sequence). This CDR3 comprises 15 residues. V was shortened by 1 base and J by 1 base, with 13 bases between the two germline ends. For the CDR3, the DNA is TGTGCCTGGAGTGGACGGATCAGGTTTAACTATGGCTACACCTTC. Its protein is CAWSGRIRFNYGYTF.

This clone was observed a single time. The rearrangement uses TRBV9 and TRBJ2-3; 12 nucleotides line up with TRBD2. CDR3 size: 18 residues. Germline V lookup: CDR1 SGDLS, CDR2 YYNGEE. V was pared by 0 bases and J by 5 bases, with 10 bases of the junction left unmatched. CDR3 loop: CASSVDMSSGGAGDTQYF. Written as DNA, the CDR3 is TGTGCCAGCAGCGTAGACATGTCTAGCGGGGGGGCCGGAGATACGCAGTATTTT.

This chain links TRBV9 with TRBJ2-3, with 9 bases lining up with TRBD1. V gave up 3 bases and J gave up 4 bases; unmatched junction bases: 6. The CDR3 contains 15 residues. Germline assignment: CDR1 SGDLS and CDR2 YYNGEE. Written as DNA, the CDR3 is TGTGCCAGCAGCGGGAACAGGGGGCAGGCAGATACGCAGTATTTT. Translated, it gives CASSGNRGQADTQYF.

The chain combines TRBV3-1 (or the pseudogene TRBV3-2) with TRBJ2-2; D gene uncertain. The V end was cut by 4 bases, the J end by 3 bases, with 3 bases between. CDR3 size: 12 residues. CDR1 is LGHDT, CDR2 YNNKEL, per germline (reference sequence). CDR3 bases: TGTGCCAGCAGCCGGGACACCGGGGAGCTGTTTTTT. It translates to CASSRDTGELFF.

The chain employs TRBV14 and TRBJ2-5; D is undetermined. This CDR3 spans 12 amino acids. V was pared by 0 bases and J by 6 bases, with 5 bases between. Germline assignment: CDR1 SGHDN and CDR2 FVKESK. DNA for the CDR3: TGTGCCAGCAGCCAAGATTTTCAGACCCAGTACTTC. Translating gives CASSQDFQTQYF.

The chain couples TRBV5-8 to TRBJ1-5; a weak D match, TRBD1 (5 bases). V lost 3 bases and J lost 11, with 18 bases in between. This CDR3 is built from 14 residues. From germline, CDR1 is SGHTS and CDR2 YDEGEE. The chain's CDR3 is CASSSGHPRASQHF. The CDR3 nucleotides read TGTGCCAGCAGCTCCGGACACCCGCGAGCGTCCCAGCATTTT. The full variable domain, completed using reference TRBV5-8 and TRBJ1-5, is EAGVTQSPTHLIKTRGQQATLRCSPISGHTSVYWYQQALGLGLQFLLWYDEGEERNRGNFPPRFSGRQFPNYSSELNVNALELEDSALYLCASSSGHPRASQHFGDGTRLSIL.

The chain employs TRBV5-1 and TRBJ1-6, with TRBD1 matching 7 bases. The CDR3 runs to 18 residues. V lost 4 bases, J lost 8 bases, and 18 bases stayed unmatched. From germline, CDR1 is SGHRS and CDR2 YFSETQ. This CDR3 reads CASSRNPQGRVSDSPLHF. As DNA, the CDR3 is TGCGCCAGCAGCCGAAATCCACAGGGGAGGGTGTCCGATTCACCCCTCCACTTT.

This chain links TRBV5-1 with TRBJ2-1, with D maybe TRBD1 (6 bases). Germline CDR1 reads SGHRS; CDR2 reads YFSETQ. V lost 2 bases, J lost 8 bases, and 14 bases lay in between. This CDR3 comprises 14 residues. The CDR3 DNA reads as TGCGCCAGCAGCTTTAGTACAGGGTCCGATGAGCAGTTCTTC. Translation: CASSFSTGSDEQFF. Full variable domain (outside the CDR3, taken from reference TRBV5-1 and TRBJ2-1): KAGVTQTPRYLIKTRGQQVTLSCSPISGHRSVSWYQQTPGQGLQFLFEYFSETQRNKGNFPGRFSGRQFSNSRSEMNVSTLELGDSALYLCASSFSTGSDEQFFGPGTRLTVL.

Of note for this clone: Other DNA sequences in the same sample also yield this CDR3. CDR3 coding DNA: TGCGCCAGCAGCCAGGGACTTTACAATGAGCAGTTCTTC. This translates into CASSQGLYNEQFF. V gene TRBV4-1 combines with J gene TRBJ2-1; TRBD2 might be the D (6 bases). V was trimmed by 3 bases and J by 4 bases, leaving 7 bases between them. Germline lookup yields CDR1 MGHRA and CDR2 YSYEKL. CDR3 length: 13 amino acids.

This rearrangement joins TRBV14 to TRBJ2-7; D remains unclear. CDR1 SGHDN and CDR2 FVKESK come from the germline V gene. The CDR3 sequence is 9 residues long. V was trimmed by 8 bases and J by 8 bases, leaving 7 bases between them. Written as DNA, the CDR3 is TGTGCCAGCTCCGGCAAGCAGTACTTC. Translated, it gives CASSGKQYF.

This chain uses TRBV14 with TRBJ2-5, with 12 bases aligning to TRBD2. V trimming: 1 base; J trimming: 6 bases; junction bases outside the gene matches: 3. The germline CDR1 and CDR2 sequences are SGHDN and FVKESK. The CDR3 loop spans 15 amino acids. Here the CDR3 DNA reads TGTGCCAGCAGCCAAGTTCTAGCGGGGGGGCAGACCCAGTACTTC. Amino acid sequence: CASSQVLAGGQTQYF.

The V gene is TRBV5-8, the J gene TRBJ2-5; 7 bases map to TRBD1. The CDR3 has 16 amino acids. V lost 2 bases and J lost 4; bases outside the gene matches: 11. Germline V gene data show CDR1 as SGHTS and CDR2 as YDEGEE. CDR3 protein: CASSLDRQGMPETQYF. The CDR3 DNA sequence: TGTGCCAGCAGCTTAGATCGACAGGGTATGCCAGAGACCCAGTACTTC.